This is a list of T cell receptor beta chains from one sample in a study of blood T cells in healthy people across ages. Each CDR3 protein is one row after TCRdb ran MiXCR on the 5' RACE reads. The table has about 1.1 million distinct CDR3 sequences, 35% to 40% seen once. The sequencing input was blood. These receptors came from a man younger than 35 in good health. Each CDR3 is given with its conserved first and last residue. A D gene is named only where the DNA matches it firmly. Clone sizes are given selectively: once, few, many, or a class where the clone is expanded.

cdr3_aa cdr3_nt j_call v_call clone_size d_call
CASSFRAVSRRGRPTEAFF TGTGCCAGCAGTTTCCGGGCGGTATCTAGGAGGGGGCGACCCACTGAAGCTTTCTTT TRBJ1-1 TRBV12-3/TRBV12-4 few TRBD1
CASSQDGVASIYGYTF TGTGCCAGCAGCCAAGATGGGGTGGCCAGTATCTATGGCTACACCTTC TRBJ1-2 TRBV4-2 . .
CASSLGARSSYEQYF TGTGCCAGCAGTTTAGGAGCGCGGAGCTCCTACGAGCAGTACTTC TRBJ2-7 TRBV12-3/TRBV12-4 few .
CASSGEGSYTF TGTGCCAGCAGTGGAGAGGGAAGCTACACCTTC TRBJ1-2 TRBV2 . .
CASSLETGQGINGYTF TGTGCCAGCAGCTTAGAGACTGGGCAGGGAATTAATGGCTACACCTTC TRBJ1-2 TRBV7-9 . .
CASSRGQGNTQYF TGTGCCAGCAGCCGGGGACAGGGCAATACGCAGTATTTT TRBJ2-3 TRBV7-8 . TRBD1
CASSQTRLYEQYF TGCGCCAGCAGCCAGACCCGTTTATACGAGCAGTACTTC TRBJ2-7 TRBV4-3 few .
CSVLWGGETQYF TGCAGCGTGCTTTGGGGGGGCGAGACCCAGTACTTC TRBJ2-5 TRBV29-1 few .
CASSLGGRGTAEAFF TGTGCCAGCAGCTTAGGGGGCAGGGGAACGGCTGAAGCTTTCTTT TRBJ1-1 TRBV7-2 . .
CASSLEQGGGISIYNEQFF TGCGCCAGCAGCTTGGAACAGGGAGGCGGAATCTCGATCTACAATGAGCAGTTCTTC TRBJ2-1 TRBV5-1 . .
CASSLWASGSHNEQFF TGTGCCAGCAGCTTATGGGCTAGCGGTTCCCACAATGAGCAGTTCTTC TRBJ2-1 TRBV11-1 . TRBD2
CAWSVATGSSEKLFF TGTGCCTGGAGTGTCGCTACAGGGTCAAGTGAAAAACTGTTTTTT TRBJ1-4 TRBV30 . .
CASSDQGARYNEQFF TGTGCCAGCAGTGACCAGGGGGCGCGATACAATGAGCAGTTCTTC TRBJ2-1 TRBV6-2/TRBV6-3 . TRBD1
CASSYQGDTEAFF TGTGCCAGCAGCTACCAGGGTGATACTGAAGCTTTCTTT TRBJ1-1 TRBV9 . .
CASSQDWTSIDTQYF TGTGCCAGCAGCCAAGATTGGACTAGCATAGATACGCAGTATTTT TRBJ2-3 TRBV4-2 few TRBD2
CASSLWGPSSYNSPLHF TGCGCCAGCAGCTTGTGGGGACCGAGCTCCTATAATTCACCCCTCCACTTT TRBJ1-6 TRBV5-1 . .
CASSFQGSPLHF TGTGCCAGCAGTTTCCAGGGCTCACCCCTCCACTTT TRBJ1-6 TRBV27 few .
CASKPGQGWATEAFF TGTGCCAGCAAACCGGGACAGGGTTGGGCCACTGAAGCTTTCTTT TRBJ1-1 TRBV27 . TRBD1
CASRDRQGRRGYAFF TGTGCCAGCAGAGACCGACAGGGCCGTCGAGGGTATGCTTTCTTT TRBJ1-1 TRBV6-6 . TRBD1
CASSLNRGKRTDTQYF TGTGCCAGCAGTCTAAACAGGGGGAAAAGAACAGATACGCAGTATTTT TRBJ2-3 TRBV12-3/TRBV12-4 . TRBD1
CASLPRGPYSYNEQFF TGCGCCAGCCTGCCCCGGGGGCCCTACTCCTACAATGAGCAGTTCTTC TRBJ2-1 TRBV5-1 . .
CSAIHGGVADNEQFF TGCAGTGCTATACACGGCGGGGTTGCGGACAATGAGCAGTTCTTC TRBJ2-1 TRBV20-1 . .
CATSDQNTDGYTF TGTGCCACCAGTGATCAGAATACGGATGGCTACACCTTC TRBJ1-2 TRBV24-1 few .
CASSLGLGNYNEQFF TGTGCCAGCAGCTTAGGGCTGGGGAACTACAATGAGCAGTTCTTC TRBJ2-1 TRBV13 few .
CASSFPATGGPRNSPLHF TGTGCCAGCAGCTTTCCGGCCACAGGGGGCCCACGTAATTCACCCCTCCACTTT TRBJ1-6 TRBV7-2 once TRBD1
CASTGVYNEQFF TGTGCCAGCACAGGCGTATACAATGAGCAGTTCTTC TRBJ2-1 TRBV6-5 . .
CASSPDRISSGANVLTF TGTGCCAGCAGCCCCGACAGGATCTCCTCTGGGGCCAACGTCCTGACTTTC TRBJ2-6 TRBV4-2 . .
CSVEGSGGAATQYF TGCAGCGTTGAAGGCTCGGGGGGAGCGGCCACGCAGTATTTT TRBJ2-3 TRBV29-1 . TRBD2
CASSQDPAGYYNEQFF TGTGCCAGCAGCCAAGATCCAGCGGGGTACTACAATGAGCAGTTCTTC TRBJ2-1 TRBV3-1 . TRBD2
CASSTGTGFNYGYTF TGTGCCAGCAGCACCGGGACAGGGTTTAACTATGGCTACACCTTC TRBJ1-2 TRBV7-6 once TRBD1
CASSLTAPYEQYF TGTGCCAGCAGCTTGACGGCTCCCTACGAGCAGTACTTC TRBJ2-7 TRBV11-2 few .
CASGGVTTNEKLFF TGTGCTAGTGGCGGGGTAACAACTAATGAAAAACTGTTTTTT TRBJ1-4 TRBV12-5 few .
CASSPPLSGADTQYF TGTGCCAGCTCACCACCGCTCAGTGGGGCAGATACGCAGTATTTT TRBJ2-3 TRBV18 few .
CSARDPENRQGFQYEQYF TGCAGTGCTAGAGATCCAGAAAACCGACAGGGGTTCCAATACGAGCAGTACTTC TRBJ2-7 TRBV20-1 . TRBD1
CASSFQTDTQYF TGTGCCAGCAGTTTCCAGACAGATACGCAGTATTTT TRBJ2-3 TRBV6-2/TRBV6-3 few .
CASTRTSEHYNEQFF TGTGCCAGCACCAGGACTAGCGAGCACTACAATGAGCAGTTCTTC TRBJ2-1 TRBV12-3/TRBV12-4 . TRBD2
CASSPRGVEAFF TGTGCCAGCAGCCCGCGGGGAGTTGAAGCTTTCTTT TRBJ1-1 TRBV6-5 . .
CASRAPGQGMTDTRYF TGTGCCAGCAGAGCCCCCGGACAGGGGATGACAGATACGCGGTATTTT TRBJ2-3 TRBV6-6 . TRBD1
CASSLNCYQPQHF TGTGCCAGCAGTTTAAATTGTTATCAGCCCCAGCATTTT TRBJ1-5 TRBV27 . .
CASSTTSVSGELFF TGCGCCAGCAGCACCACTAGCGTCTCCGGGGAGCTGTTTTTT TRBJ2-2 TRBV5-1 . TRBD2
CASSLASPETQYF TGCGCCAGCAGCTTGGCTAGCCCAGAGACCCAGTACTTC TRBJ2-5 TRBV5-1 . .
CASSEEEGQGKETQYF TGTGCCAGCAGTGAAGAAGAGGGACAGGGGAAAGAGACCCAGTACTTC TRBJ2-5 TRBV25-1 . TRBD1
CASSPSSGDQETQYF TGCGCCAGCAGCCCGAGCTCAGGGGACCAAGAGACCCAGTACTTC TRBJ2-5 TRBV5-1 . .
CASSLLGQGYYNEQFF TGTGCCAGCAGTTTACTGGGACAGGGATACTACAATGAGCAGTTCTTC TRBJ2-1 TRBV12-3/TRBV12-4 . TRBD1
CSARRAYTEAFF TGCAGTGCCCGGCGGGCCTACACTGAAGCTTTCTTT TRBJ1-1 TRBV20-1 . .
CASSQGLAGNEDTQYF TGCGCCAGCAGCCAAGGGTTAGCGGGAAATGAAGATACGCAGTATTTT TRBJ2-3 TRBV4-3 . TRBD2
CASSPRTEMYNEQFF TGTGCCAGCAGCCCCCGGACAGAAATGTACAATGAGCAGTTCTTC TRBJ2-1 TRBV9 . .
CSVAGVETEAFF TGCAGCGTTGCTGGGGTGGAGACTGAAGCTTTCTTT TRBJ1-1 TRBV29-1 . .
CSARERERGQFF TGCAGTGCTAGAGAGCGGGAAAGGGGGCAGTTCTTC TRBJ2-1 TRBV20-1 . .
CASTVGQIYGYTF TGTGCCAGCACCGTGGGACAGATCTATGGCTACACCTTC TRBJ1-2 TRBV6-6 . TRBD1
CASSLGQGNYEQFF TGCGCCAGCAGCTTGGGACAGGGGAATTATGAGCAGTTCTTC TRBJ2-1 TRBV5-1 few TRBD1
CAIEDRGNEQYF TGTGCCATCGAAGACAGGGGAAATGAGCAGTACTTC TRBJ2-5 TRBV10-3 . TRBD1
CASSLNWGTSADAQYF TGTGCCAGCAGTCTTAATTGGGGCACAAGCGCAGATGCGCAGTATTTT TRBJ2-3 TRBV12-3/TRBV12-4 . .